This T cell receptor (beta chain) was identified in a study of radiotherapy plus CTLA-4 blockade in lung cancer. At the level of the study: Objective response was observed in 18% of patients, and disease control in around 31%.

This CDR3 has 14 residues. The V end was cut by 5 bases, the J end by 7 bases, with 17 bases between. The germline CDR1 and CDR2 sequences are SGHDN and FVKESK. This clone showed up just a few times. What it binds is not known. Enrolled patients, whose metastatic non-small-cell lung cancer was chemo-refractory, received focal radiation plus CTLA-4 blockade with ipilimumab. Clones were sequenced by immunoSEQ multiplex PCR, and TCRdb holds only the in-frame ones, with some missing. In the table there are roughly 62,000 clones, 70% to 80% of which are singletons. Study-wide points: Clones derived from tumor TCRs expanded in blood after radiotherapy plus ipilimumab. Reports identified early blood T cell clone dynamics, with interferon-beta, as the best response predictor.

This chain connects TRBV14 to TRBJ2-5; D may be TRBD1 (6 bases). The sequenced sample was peripheral blood, obtained from a patient treated with radiotherapy plus ipilimumab. The source is a human donor with non-small cell lung cancer who had a complete response to radiotherapy plus ipilimumab. CDR3 bases: TGTGCCAGCAGCTCCGACAGGATTGCAAGGACCCAGTACTTC. Translated, it gives CASSSDRIARTQYF.